The sequence of this TCR beta chain was determined in a study of Graves' ophthalmopathy and Graves' hyperthyroidism. Findings and limits, study-wide: For separating ophthalmopathy from stable hyperthyroidism, a 13-signature model gave approximately 90% sensitivity and 81.08% specificity.

This CDR3 is built from 13 residues. V dropped 5 bases and J dropped 4 bases, with 11 bases sitting between them. This clonotype turned up a few times. Antigen unknown. Using RNA transcripts, the TCR beta CDR3 regions were amplified. HTBI-primed first-round RT-PCR preceded second-round multiplex PCR. Using its own MiXCR run on the multiplex PCR reads, TCRdb lists one record per CDR3 protein. The sample has 350,000 to 450,000 distinct CDR3 sequences, roughly 20% seen once. The source of this sequence is a woman aged 18-29 years with stable Graves' hyperthyroidism. This rearrangement joins TRBV12-3 or TRBV12-4 to TRBJ1-2, with unresolved D. Sample: peripheral blood. The CDR3 region has the DNA TGTGCCAGCAGTCCCGACCCCCTCTATGGCTACACCTTC. Its protein is CASSPDPLYGYTF.